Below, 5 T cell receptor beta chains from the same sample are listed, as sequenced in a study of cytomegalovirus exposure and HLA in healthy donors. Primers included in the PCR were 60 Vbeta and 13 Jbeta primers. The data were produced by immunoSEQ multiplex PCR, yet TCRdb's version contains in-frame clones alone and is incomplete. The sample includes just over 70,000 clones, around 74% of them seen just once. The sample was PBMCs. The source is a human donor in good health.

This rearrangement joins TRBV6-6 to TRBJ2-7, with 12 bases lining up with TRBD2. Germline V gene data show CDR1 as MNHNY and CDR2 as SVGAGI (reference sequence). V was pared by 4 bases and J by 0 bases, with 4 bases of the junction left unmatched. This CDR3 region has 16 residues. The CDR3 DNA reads TGTGCCAGCAGTTCGCCGGGACTAGCGGGCTCCTACGAGCAGTACTTC. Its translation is CASSSPGLAGSYEQYF.

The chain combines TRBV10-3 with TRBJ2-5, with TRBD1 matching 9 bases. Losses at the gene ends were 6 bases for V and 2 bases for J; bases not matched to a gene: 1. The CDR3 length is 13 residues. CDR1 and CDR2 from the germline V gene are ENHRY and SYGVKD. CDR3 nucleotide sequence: TGTGCCATCAGGACAGGGGGTCAAGAGACCCAGTACTTC. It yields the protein CAIRTGGQETQYF.

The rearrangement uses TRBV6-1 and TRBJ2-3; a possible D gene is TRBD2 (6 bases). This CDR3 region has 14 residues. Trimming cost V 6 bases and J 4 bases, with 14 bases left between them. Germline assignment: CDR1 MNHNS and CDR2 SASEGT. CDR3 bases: TGTGCCAGCAGCCGGGACTCTTATCCAGATACGCAGTATTTT. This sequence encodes CASSRDSYPDTQYF.

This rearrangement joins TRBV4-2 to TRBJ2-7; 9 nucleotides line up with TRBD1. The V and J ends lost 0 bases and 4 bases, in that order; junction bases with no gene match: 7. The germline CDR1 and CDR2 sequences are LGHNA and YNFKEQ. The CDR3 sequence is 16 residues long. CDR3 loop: CASSQDRDRVSYEQYF. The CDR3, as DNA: TGTGCCAGCAGCCAAGATCGGGACAGGGTTTCTTACGAGCAGTACTTC.

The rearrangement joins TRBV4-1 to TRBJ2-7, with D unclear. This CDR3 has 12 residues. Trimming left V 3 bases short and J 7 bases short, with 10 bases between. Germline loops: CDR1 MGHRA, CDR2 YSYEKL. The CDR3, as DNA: TGCGCCAGCAGCCACCCAGCAGGTGAGCAGTACTTC. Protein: CASSHPAGEQYF.